The 9 T cell receptor beta chains presented below share a single source sample, sequenced in a study of post-analysis software for immune sequencing data. Each TCR beta cDNA library carried unique molecular identifiers. Using its own MiXCR run on the PCR reads, TCRdb lists one record per CDR3 protein. The table lists about 770,000 distinct CDR3 sequences, roughly 46% of them singletons, with roughly 5.2% in the top ten. No antigen has been assigned to these receptors. Study results and caveats: In patients, TRBV5-6, TRBV5-1 and TRBV20-1 belonged to roughly five TRBV segments found more frequently than in controls.

Sequencing used blood. Receptors originate from a girl under 18 with multiple sclerosis.

The chain uses TRBV12-3 or TRBV12-4 and TRBJ2-7; D ambiguous. Trimming stripped 3 bases from V and 6 bases from J, with 9 bases between. This CDR3 region has 12 residues. CDR3 region: CASSFSQFEQYF. The CDR3 DNA reads as TGTGCCAGCAGTTTTTCACAGTTCGAGCAGTACTTC.

The chain uses TRBV4-3 and TRBJ1-6; D gene uncertain. The CDR3 consists of 17 residues. CDR1 and CDR2 from the germline V gene are LGHNA and YSLEER. V lost 5 bases and J 7 bases, leaving 21 bases between the germline ends. The CDR3: CASSVRPGSGWNSPLHF. CDR3 sequence (DNA): TGCGCCAGCAGCGTTCGACCGGGATCCGGGTGGAATTCACCCCTCCACTTT.

CDR3 sequence reads: CASSYIRAGGRPGEQYF. CDR3 DNA sequence: TGTGCCAGCAGTTACATCCGTGCGGGCGGGAGACCGGGGGAGCAGTACTTC. The chain uses TRBV6-5 and TRBJ2-7; 7 bases agree with TRBD2. Germline V lookup: CDR1 MNHEY, CDR2 SVGAGI. The CDR3 covers 17 residues. With V trimmed by 2 bases and J by 7 bases, 17 bases remained unmatched.

The chain couples TRBV2 to TRBJ2-7; D may correspond to TRBD1 or TRBD2 (5 bases each). The CDR3 loop spans 14 amino acids. The ends were cut back, 7 bases at V and 4 bases at J, with 17 bases in the middle. CDR1 and CDR2 (germline): SNHLY, FYNNEI. CDR3 nucleotides: TGTGCCAGCACGCCCGGGGCAGGGCCTTACGAGCAGTACTTC. It codes for CASTPGAGPYEQYF.

The chain has TRBV4-3 and TRBJ2-7; D unresolved. Germline V lookup: CDR1 LGHNA, CDR2 YSLEER. Trimming stripped 0 bases from V and 2 bases from J, with 11 bases between. The CDR3 runs to 15 residues. CDR3 in amino acids: CASSQEDLGTYEQYF. The CDR3 coding sequence is TGCGCCAGCAGCCAAGAGGATCTAGGGACCTACGAGCAGTACTTC.

V is TRBV3-1 and J is TRBJ1-4, with D possibly TRBD1 on 6 matching bases. V was shortened by 4 bases and J by 0 bases, with 21 bases between the two germline ends. CDR3 size: 19 residues. Germline CDR1 LGHDT, CDR2 YNNKEL (reference sequence). The CDR3 DNA reads as TGTGCCAGCAGCCTCTCCCTGGGACAACCCCTAGCAACTAATGAAAAACTGTTTTTT. The encoded protein is CASSLSLGQPLATNEKLFF.

The chain has TRBV7-2 and TRBJ1-1, with 8 bases that match TRBD1. CDR3 size: 15 residues. V lost 3 bases to trimming and J lost 0 bases; unmatched junction nucleotides: 3. Germline-derived CDR1 and CDR2 are SGHTA and FQGNSA. CDR3 protein: CASSFRQGMNTEAFF. DNA for the CDR3: TGTGCCAGCAGCTTCCGACAGGGGATGAACACTGAAGCTTTCTTT. The full variable domain, rest sourced from reference TRBV7-2 and TRBJ1-1, is GAGVSQSPSNKVTEKGKDVELRCDPISGHTALYWYRQSLGQGLEFLIYFQGNSAPDKSGLPSDRFSAERTGGSVSTLTIQRTQQEDSAVYLCASSFRQGMNTEAFFGQGTRLTVV.

This chain joins TRBV28 and TRBJ1-1; TRBD1 might be the D (6 bases). This CDR3 contains 13 residues. With 2 bases removed from V and 9 bases from J, the gap between germline ends came to 13 bases. Germline-derived CDR1 and CDR2 are MDHEN and SYDVKM. The CDR3 loop reads CASSLAGASKAFF. The CDR3 DNA is TGTGCCAGCAGTTTAGCGGGGGCTTCTAAAGCTTTCTTT.

The rearrangement joins TRBV10-3 to TRBJ2-7; D gene uncertain. The CDR3 has 11 amino acids. The germline V gene has CDR1 ENHRY and CDR2 SYGVKD. The V and J ends lost 8 bases and 6 bases respectively, with 11 bases between them. CDR3 loop: CAIQASSEQYF. CDR3 coding DNA: TGTGCCATCCAGGCCTCTAGCGAGCAGTACTTC.